This T cell receptor beta chain was captured in a study of control samples from healthy donors and cancer patients. Germline assignment: CDR1 SGHTA and CDR2 FQGNSA. The CDR3 loop spans 14 amino acids. Deletions cut 5 bases from V and 1 base from J, with 9 bases between. Produced via immunoSEQ multiplex PCR; TCRdb's table is partial and in-frame only. Among approximately 89,000 clones listed, around 87% were seen once. The source of this sequence is a man between 45 and 60 years old in good health. The chain uses TRBV7-2 and TRBJ2-1; D unclear. Sample: blood. CDR3 DNA: TGTGCCAGCAGCCCCGACCAATCCTACAATGAGCAGTTCTTC. Its translation: CASSPDQSYNEQFF.